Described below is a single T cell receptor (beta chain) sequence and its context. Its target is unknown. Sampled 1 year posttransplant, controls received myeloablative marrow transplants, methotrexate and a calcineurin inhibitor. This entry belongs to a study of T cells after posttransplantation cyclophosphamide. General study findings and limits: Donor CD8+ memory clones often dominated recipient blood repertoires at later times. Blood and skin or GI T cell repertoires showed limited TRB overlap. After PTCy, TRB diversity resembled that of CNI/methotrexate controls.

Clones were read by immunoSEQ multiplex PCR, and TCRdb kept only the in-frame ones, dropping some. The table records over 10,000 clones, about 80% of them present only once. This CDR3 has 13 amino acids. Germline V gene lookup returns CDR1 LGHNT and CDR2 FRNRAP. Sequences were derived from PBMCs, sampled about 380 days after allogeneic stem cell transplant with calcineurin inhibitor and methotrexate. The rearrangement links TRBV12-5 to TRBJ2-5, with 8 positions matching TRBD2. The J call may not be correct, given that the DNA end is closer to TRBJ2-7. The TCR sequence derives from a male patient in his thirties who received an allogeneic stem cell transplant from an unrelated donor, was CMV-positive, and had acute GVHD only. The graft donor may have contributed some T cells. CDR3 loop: CASGRSGTYEQYF. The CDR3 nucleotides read TGTGCTAGTGGTCGTAGCGGGACTTACGAGCAGTACTTC.